This TCR beta chain was captured in a study of blood T cell repertoires in COVID-19. Methods used by the authors: By means of reference gene primer amplification, nucleated cell counts were estimated. Libraries were prepared by immunoSEQ multiplex PCR; TCRdb keeps only in-frame clonotypes and omits some of them. V, J and clone size reflect that table, while D and trimming were determined from the DNA. The data hold 240,000 or so clones, with approximately 80% observed a single time. Sample: peripheral blood. The clonotype was recovered from a woman aged 18-29 years with acute or convalescent COVID-19.

The CDR3 DNA reads TGTGCCAGCAGCCTACGACAGGGTGGGTCTGGGGCCAACGTCCTGACTTTC. This encodes CASSLRQGGSGANVLTF. The chain recombines TRBV7-8 with TRBJ2-6, with TRBD1 matching 7 bases. This CDR3 has 17 amino acids. V shed 5 bases, J shed 1 base, and the junction held 8 bases outside the gene matches. The germline V gene has CDR1 SGHVS and CDR2 FQNEAQ. Variable domain in full (rest from reference TRBV7-8 and TRBJ2-6): GAGVSQSPRYKVAKRGQDVALRCDPISGHVSLFWYQQALGQGPEFLTYFQNEAQLDKSGLPSDRFFAERPEGSVSTLKIQRTQQEDSAVYLCASSLRQGGSGANVLTFGAGSRLTVL.